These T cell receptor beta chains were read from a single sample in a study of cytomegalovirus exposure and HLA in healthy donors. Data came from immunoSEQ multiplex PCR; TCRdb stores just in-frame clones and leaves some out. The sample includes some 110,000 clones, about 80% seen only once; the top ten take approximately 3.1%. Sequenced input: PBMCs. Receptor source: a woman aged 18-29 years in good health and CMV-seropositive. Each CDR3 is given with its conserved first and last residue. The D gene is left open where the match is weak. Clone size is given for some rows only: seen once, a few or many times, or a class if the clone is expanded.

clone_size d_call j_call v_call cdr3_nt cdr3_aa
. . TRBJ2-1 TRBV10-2 TGCGCCAGCAGTGAGGGGGCTGAGCAGTTCTTC CASSEGAEQFF
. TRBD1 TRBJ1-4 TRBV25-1 TGTGCCAGCAGTGTCCCCGGACAGGGGGATGAAAAACTGTTTTTT CASSVPGQGDEKLFF
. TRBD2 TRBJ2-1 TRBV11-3 TGTGCCAGCAGCTTAGAAAGTGGGAGGGCCAGCAATGAGCAGTTCTTC CASSLESGRASNEQFF
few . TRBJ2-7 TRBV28 TGTGCCAGCAGTTTTGACACCTCGAGCTCCTACGAGCAGTACTTC CASSFDTSSSYEQYF
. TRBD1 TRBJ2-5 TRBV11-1 TGTGCCAGCAGCCCCAGGGGGCAGGGCTCGACCCAGTACTTC CASSPRGQGSTQYF
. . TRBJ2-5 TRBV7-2 TGTGCCAGCAGCTCACCGCGAGAGACCCAGTACTTC CASSSPRETQYF
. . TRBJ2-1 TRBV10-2 TGCGCCAGCACGACAGGTTACAATGAGCAGTTCTTC CASTTGYNEQFF
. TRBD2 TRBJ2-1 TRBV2 TGTGCCAGCAAACCGGGACTAGCGCTGTACAATGAGCAGTTCTTC CASKPGLALYNEQFF
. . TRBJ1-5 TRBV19 TGTGCCAGTAAAAAAGACAGGAATAGCAATCAGCCCCAGCATTTT CASKKDRNSNQPQHF
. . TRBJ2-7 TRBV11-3 TGTGCCAGCAGCTTAGAAGAGGCGAGCGAGCAGTACTTC CASSLEEASEQYF
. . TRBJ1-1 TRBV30 TGTGCCTGGAGTGGAGGTGGTTTGGTGAACACTGAAGCTTTCTTT CAWSGGGLVNTEAFF
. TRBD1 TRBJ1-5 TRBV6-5 TGTGCCAGCAGCCCGGACAGGGACAATCAGCCCCAGCATTTT CASSPDRDNQPQHF
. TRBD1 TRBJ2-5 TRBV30 TGTGCCTGGAGTGTTTCAGGGGGCCGAGAGACCCAGTACTTC CAWSVSGGRETQYF
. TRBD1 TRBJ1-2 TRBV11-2 TGTGCCAGCAGCTTAGGGACAGGGAGCTATGGCTACACCTTC CASSLGTGSYGYTF
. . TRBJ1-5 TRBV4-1 TGCGCCAGCAGCCAAAAGTCAGACAATCAGCCCCAGCATTTT CASSQKSDNQPQHF
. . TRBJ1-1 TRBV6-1 TGTGCCACTACCAAGGAGGGGTCGGGGACTGAAGCTTTCTTT CATTKEGSGTEAFF
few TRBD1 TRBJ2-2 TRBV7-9 TGTGCCAGCAGCTTGGGGGACAGGGGTACCGGGGAGCTGTTTTTT CASSLGDRGTGELFF
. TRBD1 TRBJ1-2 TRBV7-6 TGTGCCAGCAGCTTAGTACTTGGGGACAGCTTATATGGCTACACCTTC CASSLVLGDSLYGYTF
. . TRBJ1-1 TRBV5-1 TGCGCCAGCAGCTTAATAGGGGGCACTGAAGCTTTCTTT CASSLIGGTEAFF
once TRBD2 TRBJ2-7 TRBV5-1 TGCGCCAGCAGCTTGGCCGGAAGGCTAGCGGGAACCTACGAGCAGTACTTC CASSLAGRLAGTYEQYF
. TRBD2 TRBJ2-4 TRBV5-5 TGTGCCAGCAGCTGGGGACTAGCGGGAGCCAAAAACATTCAGTACTTC CASSWGLAGAKNIQYF
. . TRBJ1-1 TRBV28 TGTGCCAGCAGTTTAAGGGGCCATACCAGCACTGAAGCTTTCTTT CASSLRGHTSTEAFF
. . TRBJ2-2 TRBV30 TGTGCCTGGGCTAGCGGAGGGGGGACCGGGGAGCTGTTTTTT CAWASGGGTGELFF
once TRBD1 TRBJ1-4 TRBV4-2 TGTGCCAGCAGCCAGCAGGGGGCGCGGGAAAAACTGTTTTTT CASSQQGAREKLFF
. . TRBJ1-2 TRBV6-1 TGTGCCAGCAGCTACCCCCGGACTGATGGCTACACCTTC CASSYPRTDGYTF
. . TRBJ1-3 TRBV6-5 TGTGCCAGCAGTTATGAGCCGAGCTCTGGAAACACCATATATTTT CASSYEPSSGNTIYF
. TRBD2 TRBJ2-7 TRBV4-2 TGTGCCAGCAGCCAAGGATTAGGGACTAGCGGCAGCTCCTACGAGCAGTACTTC CASSQGLGTSGSSYEQYF
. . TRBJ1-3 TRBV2 TGTGCCAGCCGACAGGAGTCTGGAAACACCATATATTTT CASRQESGNTIYF
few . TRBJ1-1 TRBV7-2 TGTGCCAGCAGCTTGCTCGGGGGGACCACTGAAGCTTTCTTT CASSLLGGTTEAFF
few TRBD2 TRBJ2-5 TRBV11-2 TGTGCCAGCAGCTTCCCCGGGACTAGCGGTAAAGAGACCCAGTACTTC CASSFPGTSGKETQYF
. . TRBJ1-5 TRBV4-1 TGCGCCAGCAGCCAGACCGCGGGGACCAATCAGCCCCAGCATTTT CASSQTAGTNQPQHF
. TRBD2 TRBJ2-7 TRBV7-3 TGTGCCAGCAGCCCGGAGAGTGGTGCGGGAGAGGGAAGCTACGAGCAGTACTTC CASSPESGAGEGSYEQYF